The clone carrying this TCR beta chain was counted many times. The antigen is unknown. The time point was: patch test 1, 2 weeks after DPC sensitization. Noted treatment: therapeutic diphenylcyclopropenone sensitization with weekly scalp DPC. Each CDR3 protein gets one entry after TCRdb re-called the RACE reads with MiXCR. The sample lists 40,000 to 60,000 distinct CDR3 sequences; 9.3% were seen once. There are 15 residues in the CDR3. V lost 1 base to trimming and J lost 0 bases, with 4 bases between them. CDR1 is SGHVS and CDR2 is FQNEAQ in the germline V gene. This specimen belongs to a study of human T cells and chemical hapten exposure. As for the study in general: Patch tests of 0.01% DPC on the upper back were read at 6 days.

General study results and limits: Sensitization with DPC brought no change to TCRs above 1 in 1000 in frequency.

V usage is TRBV7-8 and J usage is TRBJ2-6; D is unresolved. The sequenced sample was whole blood, obtained in connection with sensitization to the hapten diphenylcyclopropenone (DPC). The sequence came from a woman in her fifties or sixties with alopecia areata. Some clones in this sample may be carry-over from other donors' samples. In DNA, the CDR3 is TGTGCCAGCAGCTTAGTGGGCTCTGGGGCCAACGTCCTGACTTTC. Residues: CASSLVGSGANVLTF. The full variable domain, its missing parts supplied by reference TRBV7-8 and TRBJ2-6, is GAGVSQSPRYKVAKRGQDVALRCDPISGHVSLFWYQQALGQGPEFLTYFQNEAQLDKSGLPSDRFFAERPEGSVSTLKIQRTQQEDSAVYLCASSLVGSGANVLTFGAGSRLTVL.